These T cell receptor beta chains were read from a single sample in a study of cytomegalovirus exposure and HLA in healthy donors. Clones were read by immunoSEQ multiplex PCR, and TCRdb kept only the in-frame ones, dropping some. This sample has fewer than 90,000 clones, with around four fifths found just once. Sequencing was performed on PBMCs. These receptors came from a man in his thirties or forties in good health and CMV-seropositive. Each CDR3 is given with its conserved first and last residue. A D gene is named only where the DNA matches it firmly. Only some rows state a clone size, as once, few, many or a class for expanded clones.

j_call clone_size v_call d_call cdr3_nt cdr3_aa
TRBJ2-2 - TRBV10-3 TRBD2 TGTGCCATCAGTGAGTCGTTGGGACTAGCCGGGGAGCTGTTTTTT CAISESLGLAGELFF
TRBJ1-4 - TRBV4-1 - TGCGCCAGCAGCCAACCCCCGGGACAAACTAATGAAAAACTGTTTTTT CASSQPPGQTNEKLFF
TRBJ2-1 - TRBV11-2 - TGTGCCAGCACCCCGAAGCGGGCATCCAAACAGCAGTTCTTC CASTPKRASKQQFF
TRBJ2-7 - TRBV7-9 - TGTGCCAGCAGCCTATCGGACAGATCCCGCTCCTACGAGCAGTACTTC CASSLSDRSRSYEQYF
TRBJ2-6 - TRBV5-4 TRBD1 TGTGCCAGCAGCTTGGATACAGGGGTTGGGGCCAACGTCCTGACTTTC CASSLDTGVGANVLTF
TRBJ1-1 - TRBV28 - TGTGCCAGCAGTCAGGGTCCGAACACTGAAGCTTTCTTT CASSQGPNTEAFF
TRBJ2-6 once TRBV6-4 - TGTGCCAGCAGTGAAGGCCCGGGTGCCTCTGGGGCCAACGTCCTGACTTTC CASSEGPGASGANVLTF
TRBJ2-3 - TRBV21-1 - TGTGCCAGCAGCATATTTCTAGCGGGACGCGTCACAGATACGCAGTATTTT CASSIFLAGRVTDTQYF
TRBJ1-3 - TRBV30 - TGTGCCTGGAGTGTACAAAACACCATATATTTT CAWSVQNTIYF
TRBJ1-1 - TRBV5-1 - TGCGCCACGTATGAGGGGGGGACTGAAGCTTTCTTT CATYEGGTEAFF
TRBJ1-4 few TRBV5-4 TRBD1 TGTGCCAGCAGCCTCACAGGGGCGGGTGAAAAACTGTTTTTT CASSLTGAGEKLFF
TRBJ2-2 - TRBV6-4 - TGTGCCAGCAGTGAAAGTGAGACAGACACCGGGGAGCTGTTTTTT CASSESETDTGELFF
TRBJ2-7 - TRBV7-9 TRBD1 TGTTCCAGCAGCCAGAATCCGGGACAGGTCTCCTACGAGCAGTACTTC CSSSQNPGQVSYEQYF
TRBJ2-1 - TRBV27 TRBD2 TGTGCCAGCAGTTCTCGGACTAGCGGGCCGTTCTTC CASSSRTSGPFF
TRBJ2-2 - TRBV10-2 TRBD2 TGCGCCAGCAGGACTAGCGGGGCGTTCACCGGGGAGCTGTTTTTT CASRTSGAFTGELFF
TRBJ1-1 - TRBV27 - TGTGCCAGCAGTTTTTACGGGGGAACTGAAGCTTTCTTT CASSFYGGTEAFF
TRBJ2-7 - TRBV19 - TGTGCCAGTACCCGGGACTTGGGAGCCGAGCAGTACTTC CASTRDLGAEQYF
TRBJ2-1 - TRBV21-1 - TGTGCCAGCAGCAAATTCCGGGACAGGGTGGATCGGGAGCAGTTCTTC CASSKFRDRVDREQFF
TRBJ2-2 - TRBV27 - TGTGCCAGCAAAGCGGGCAGAACTAGGGGAACCGGGGAGCTGTTTTTT CASKAGRTRGTGELFF
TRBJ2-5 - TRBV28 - TGTGCCAGCAGTTTATGGTCGCCAGTGCAAGAGACCCAGTACTTC CASSLWSPVQETQYF
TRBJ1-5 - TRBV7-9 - TGTGCCAGCAGCTCACGGGCGGGGGCAGGCAATCAGCCCCAGCATTTT CASSSRAGAGNQPQHF
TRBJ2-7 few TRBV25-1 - TGTGCCAGCAGTGAACGGAGAGGTGCTGGGCAGTACTTC CASSERRGAGQYF
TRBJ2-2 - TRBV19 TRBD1 TGTGCCAGTAGGATTGGACAGGGTTTATTCAACACCGGGGAGCTGTTTTTT CASRIGQGLFNTGELFF
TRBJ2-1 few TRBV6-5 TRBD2 TGTGCCAGCAGTGGGACTAGCGGGGGGGCCAATGAGCAGTTCTTC CASSGTSGGANEQFF
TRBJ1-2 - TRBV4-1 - TGCGCCAGCAGCCAAATCCCAGGGGTTAATGGCTACACCTTC CASSQIPGVNGYTF
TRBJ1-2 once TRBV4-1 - TGCGCCAGCAGCCTACAAGGAGGACGGTCTAACTATGGCTACACCTTC CASSLQGGRSNYGYTF
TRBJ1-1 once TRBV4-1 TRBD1 TGCGCCAGCAGCCAAGAACCGGGACAGGGTGAATTAGGGATGAACACTGAAGCTTTCTTT CASSQEPGQGELGMNTEAFF
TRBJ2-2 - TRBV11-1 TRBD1 TGTGCCAGCAGCTGGGACAGATCCACCGGGGAGCTGTTTTTT CASSWDRSTGELFF
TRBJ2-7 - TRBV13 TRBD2 TGTGCCAGCAGCTTAGGACTAGCGGGGAACTACGAGCAGTACTTC CASSLGLAGNYEQYF
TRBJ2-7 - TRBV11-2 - TGTGCCAGCAGCTTCCAGGGTGGCCCAACCTACGAGCAGTACTTC CASSFQGGPTYEQYF
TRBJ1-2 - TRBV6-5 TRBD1 TGTGCCAGCAGCCGCCTAGGGGGCGTCGGCTATGGCTACACCTTC CASSRLGGVGYGYTF
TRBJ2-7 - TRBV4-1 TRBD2 TGCGCCAGCAGCCAAGGACCCCGGGGGGGGGACCCCTACGAGCAGTACTTC CASSQGPRGGDPYEQYF
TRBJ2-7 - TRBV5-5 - TGTGCCAGCAGCTTGTGGGTTGGGCCCTACGAGCAGTACTTC CASSLWVGPYEQYF
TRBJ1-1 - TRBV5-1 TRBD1 TGCGCCAGCAGCCCGGACGGGACAGGCTACCGGGTGACTGAAGCTTTCTTT CASSPDGTGYRVTEAFF
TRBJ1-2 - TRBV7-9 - TGTTCCAGCAGCTTAGAAGTTGCGGGTGTCTATGGCTACACCTTC CSSSLEVAGVYGYTF
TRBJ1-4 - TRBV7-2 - TGTGCCAGCAGCCCTGGCAGGGTGGATGAAAAACTGTTTTTT CASSPGRVDEKLFF
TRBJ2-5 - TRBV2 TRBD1 TGTGCCAGCAGTGCGGGGACAGGGGCTTATGAGACCCAGTACTTC CASSAGTGAYETQYF
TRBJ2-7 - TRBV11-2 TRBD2 TGTGCCAGCAGCTTAGTGGGCGGGGGTACCTACGAGCAGTACTTC CASSLVGGGTYEQYF
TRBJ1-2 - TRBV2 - TGTGCCAGCAGTGATCCGCCGCAAGGGGGATTCACCTTC CASSDPPQGGFTF
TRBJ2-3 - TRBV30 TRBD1 TGTGCCTGGAGTGTGGGACAGGGCACAGATACGCAGTATTTT CAWSVGQGTDTQYF
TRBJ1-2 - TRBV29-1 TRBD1 TGCAGCGTTGAAGATACAGGGGGCGCCTATGGCTACACCTTC CSVEDTGGAYGYTF
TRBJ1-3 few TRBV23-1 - TGCGCCAGCAGTAGGAGTCTTGGAAACACCATATATTTT CASSRSLGNTIYF
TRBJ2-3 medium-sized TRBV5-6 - TGTGCCAGCAGTATGAAACAGGCAGATACGCAGTATTTT CASSMKQADTQYF
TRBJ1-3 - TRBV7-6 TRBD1 TGTGCCAGCAGCCCAACTCCACAGGGGAGCTCTGGAAACACCATATATTTT CASSPTPQGSSGNTIYF
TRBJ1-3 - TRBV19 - TGTGCCAGTAGCCGCCAGGGTACGTCTGGAAACACCATATATTTT CASSRQGTSGNTIYF
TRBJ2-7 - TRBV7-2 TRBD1 TGTGCCAGCAGCACGCAGACAGGGGAAGGATACGAGCAGTACTTC CASSTQTGEGYEQYF
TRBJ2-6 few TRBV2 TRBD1 TGTGCCAGCACCCGAGACAGGGAGTCGGCCAACGTCCTGACTTTC CASTRDRESANVLTF
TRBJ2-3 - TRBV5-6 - TGTGCCAGCAGCTTGATGGCTTCTGCAGATACGCAGTATTTT CASSLMASADTQYF